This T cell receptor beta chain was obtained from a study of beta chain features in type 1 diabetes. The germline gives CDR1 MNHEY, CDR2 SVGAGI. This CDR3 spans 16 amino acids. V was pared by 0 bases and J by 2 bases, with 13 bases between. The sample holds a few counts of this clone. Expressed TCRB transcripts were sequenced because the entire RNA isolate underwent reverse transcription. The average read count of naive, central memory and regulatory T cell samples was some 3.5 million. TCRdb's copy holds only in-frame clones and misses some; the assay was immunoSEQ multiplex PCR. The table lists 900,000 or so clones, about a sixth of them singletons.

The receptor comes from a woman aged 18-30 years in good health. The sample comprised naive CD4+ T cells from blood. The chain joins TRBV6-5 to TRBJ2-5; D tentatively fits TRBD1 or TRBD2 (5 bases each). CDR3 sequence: CASSYSSRGLQETQYF. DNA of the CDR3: TGTGCCAGCAGTTACTCGAGCCGGGGCCTTCAAGAGACCCAGTACTTC.